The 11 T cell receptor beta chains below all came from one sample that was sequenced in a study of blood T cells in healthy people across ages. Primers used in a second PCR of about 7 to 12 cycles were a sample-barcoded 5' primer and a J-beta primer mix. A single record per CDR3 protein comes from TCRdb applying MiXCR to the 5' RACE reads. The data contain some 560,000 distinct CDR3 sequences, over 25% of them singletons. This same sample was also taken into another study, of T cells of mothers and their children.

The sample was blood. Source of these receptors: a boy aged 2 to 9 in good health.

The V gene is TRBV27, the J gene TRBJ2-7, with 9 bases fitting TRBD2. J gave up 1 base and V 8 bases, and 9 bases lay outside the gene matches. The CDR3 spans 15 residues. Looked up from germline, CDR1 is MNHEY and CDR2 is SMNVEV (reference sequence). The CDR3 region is CASGQTSGLSYEQYF. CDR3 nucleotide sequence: TGTGCCAGCGGGCAGACTAGCGGATTATCCTACGAGCAGTACTTC.

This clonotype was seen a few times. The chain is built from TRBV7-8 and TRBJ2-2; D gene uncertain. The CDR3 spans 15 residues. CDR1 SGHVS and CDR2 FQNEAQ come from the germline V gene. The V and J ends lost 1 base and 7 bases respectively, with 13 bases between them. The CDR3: CASSLGISTSGELFF. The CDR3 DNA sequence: TGTGCCAGCAGCTTAGGGATTAGCACAAGCGGGGAGCTGTTTTTT.

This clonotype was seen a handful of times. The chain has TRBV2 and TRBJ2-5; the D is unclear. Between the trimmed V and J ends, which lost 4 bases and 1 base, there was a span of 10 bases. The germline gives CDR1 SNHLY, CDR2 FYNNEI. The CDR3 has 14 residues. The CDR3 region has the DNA TGTGCCAGCAGTGCACAGAGGCTCCAAGAGACCCAGTACTTC. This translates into CASSAQRLQETQYF.

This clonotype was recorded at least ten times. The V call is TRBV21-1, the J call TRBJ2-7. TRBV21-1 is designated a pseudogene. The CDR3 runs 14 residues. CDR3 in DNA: TGTGCCAGCAGCAACTGGGTTAACGGCTACGAGCAGTACTTC. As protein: CASSNWVNGYEQYF.

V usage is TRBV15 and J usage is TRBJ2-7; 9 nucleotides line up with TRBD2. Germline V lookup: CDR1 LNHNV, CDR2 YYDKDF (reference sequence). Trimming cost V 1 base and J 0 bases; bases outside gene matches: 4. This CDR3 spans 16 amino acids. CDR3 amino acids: CATSRGTSGLSYEQYF. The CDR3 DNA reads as TGTGCCACCAGCAGAGGAACTAGCGGGCTCTCCTACGAGCAGTACTTC.

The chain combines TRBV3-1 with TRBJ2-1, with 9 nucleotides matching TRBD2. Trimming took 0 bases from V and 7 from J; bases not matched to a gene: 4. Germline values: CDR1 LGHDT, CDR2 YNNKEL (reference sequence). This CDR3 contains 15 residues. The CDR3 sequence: CASSQDAGGVNEQFF. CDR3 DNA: TGTGCCAGCAGCCAAGATGCGGGAGGGGTTAATGAGCAGTTCTTC.

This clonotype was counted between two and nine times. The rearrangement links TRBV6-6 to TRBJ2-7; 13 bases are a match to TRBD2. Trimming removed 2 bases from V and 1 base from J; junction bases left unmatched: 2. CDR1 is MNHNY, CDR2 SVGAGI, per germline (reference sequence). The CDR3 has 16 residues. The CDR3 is CASSYLLAGGSYEQYF. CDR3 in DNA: TGTGCCAGCAGTTACCTACTAGCGGGAGGGTCCTACGAGCAGTACTTC.

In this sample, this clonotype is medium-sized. CDR3 sequence (DNA): TGCAGTGCTAGAGGTATTAGCGGGGACTCCTACGAGCAGTACTTC. Amino acids: CSARGISGDSYEQYF. The chain links TRBV20-1 to TRBJ2-7, with 8 bases identical to TRBD2. Germline CDR1 reads DFQATT; CDR2 reads SNEGSKA (reference sequence). The CDR3 runs to 15 residues. The ends lost 1 base at V and 0 bases at J; junction bases unmatched: 5.

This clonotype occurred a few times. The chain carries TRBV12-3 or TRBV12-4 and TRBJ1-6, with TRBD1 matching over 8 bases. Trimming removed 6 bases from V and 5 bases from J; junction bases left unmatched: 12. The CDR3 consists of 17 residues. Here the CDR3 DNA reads TGTGCCAGCAGCCGAGCAGGGGGCGCGATTCATAATTCACCCCTCCACTTT. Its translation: CASSRAGGAIHNSPLHF.

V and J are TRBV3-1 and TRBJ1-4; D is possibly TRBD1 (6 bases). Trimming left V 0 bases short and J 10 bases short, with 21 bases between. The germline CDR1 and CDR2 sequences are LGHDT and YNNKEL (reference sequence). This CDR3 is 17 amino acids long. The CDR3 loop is CASSQDIGVLRGGKLFF. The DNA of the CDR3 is TGTGCCAGCAGCCAAGATATTGGGGTGTTAAGAGGGGGAAAACTGTTTTTT.

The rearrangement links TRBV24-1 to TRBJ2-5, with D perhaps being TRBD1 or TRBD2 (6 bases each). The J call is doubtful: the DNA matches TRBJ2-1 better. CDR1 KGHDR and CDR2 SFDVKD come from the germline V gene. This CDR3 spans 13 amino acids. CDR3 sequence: CATSGLGGNEQFF. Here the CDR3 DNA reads TGTGCCACCAGTGGCCTAGGGGGGAATGAGCAGTTCTTC.